This T cell receptor beta chain came from a study of T-cell reconstitution after alpha-beta-depleted transplantation in children. Overall study findings and caveats: Alpha-beta T cells about two months after transplant reportedly derived from several hundred expanded graft clones. One year after transplant, T-cell counts and diversity came mostly from newly produced T cells. Some patients showed high day-60 TCRbeta diversity, which derived from surviving recipient T cells and thymic progenitors.

CDR1 is LGHDT, CDR2 YNNKEL, per germline (reference sequence). The CDR3 spans 16 residues. The V and J ends lost 3 bases and 9 bases, in that order; junction bases with no gene match: 10. TCRbeta library preparation incorporated unique molecular identifiers. Using its own MiXCR run on the PCR reads, TCRdb lists one record per CDR3 protein. The data contain fewer than 350,000 distinct CDR3 sequences, less than 9.5% of them seen just once; the ten biggest clones take up approximately 9.1%. This clonotype has ten or more counts. No antigen is known for it. The sequence came from a female patient under 10 years old who had a stem cell transplant for Fanconi anemia, so the T cells may come from the graft donor. The chain has TRBV3-1 and TRBJ1-6, with 8 nucleotides matching TRBD1. Material: peripheral blood, obtained 360 days after TCRalphabeta/CD19-depleted stem cell transplant. In DNA, the CDR3 is TGTGCCAGCAGCCACAGGAGGACAGGGATCGGTTCACCCCTCCACTTT. It is translated as CASSHRRTGIGSPLHF.